This record covers a single TCR beta chain. This clonotype showed up just a few times. It lacks a known antigen. Base qualities are not provided; no much larger clone lies one nucleotide away. During library preparation, unique molecular identifiers were attached to individual cDNA molecules so that TCRs could be counted in a quantitative, reproducible way. For every blood RNA sample, sequencing covered both the TCR alpha and TCR beta chains. Per the authors' processing: A median of about 87,000 TCRs per sample was observed, with a range of about 20,000 to 700,000. The Decombinator software suite was used to annotate the V, J and CDR3 of the TCR reads. To make PS versus PT1 abundance plots, every sample was subsampled to the same number of TCRs (28,000). TCRs were defined as expanded if absent before sensitization and observed at least eight times at the 2-week time point. TCRdb reprocessed the public reads (quality trimming at Q25 with fastp, clone calling with MiXCR) and kept in-frame beta chains. For every CDR3 protein sequence, its rows merge into one entry that carries the most common genes and DNA. It is TCRdb's table, rather than the study itself, that gives the V and J calls and clone size. This sample has around 120,000 distinct CDR3 sequences in its table, and over 7.5% of those were observed once. The leading ten clones occupy 1.2% to 1.5% of the sample.

This record comes from a study of human T cells and chemical hapten exposure (TCRdb year 2021). In the study overall: The libraries were sequenced as a pool, and the TCR yield per sample differed mostly because of small variations in library volumes within the pool. In alopecia patients, the study followed how the peripheral blood TCR repertoire changed in vivo over primary and secondary sensitization to diphenylcyclopropenone (DPC), a hapten.

Results and caveats for the whole study, not just this receptor: No change with DPC sensitization was found in the number of TCRs above 1 in 1000 frequency, and no evidence of global repertoire structure alterations was found. After repeated subsampling, the strength of the expansion versus patch-test correlation and the threshold at which it became significant changed.

Total RNA was isolated from unfractionated whole blood collected in Tempus Blood RNA tubes. As TCR sequencing controls, several healthy volunteers were used, with blood taken at day 0, 2 weeks and 6 weeks. Sequences SQVTM (CDR1) and ANQGSEA (CDR2) are obtained from the germline V gene. From its cysteine to its phenylalanine, the CDR3 spans 15 amino acids. Solely the CDR3 DNA is kept, with 45 bases framed from the first base. The junction shows trimming of 5 bases on V and 1 base on J, and the gene matches do not reach 9 bases of it. Here the chain combines TRBV29-1 and TRBJ2-3; TRBD1 fits 7 bases in the junction. Sequenced input: whole blood. The source of this sequence is a human donor in good health. Some clones in this sample may be carry-over from other donors' samples. Donor details come from another sample of the same person, matched by shared clones. The nucleotides are TGCAGCGTTTTCATCGACAGGGTGGGCACAGATACGCAGTATTTT. The resulting protein is CSVFIDRVGTDTQYF.